The entry below describes one TCR beta chain. Its matching antigen is unknown. TCRdb re-called the reads through MiXCR, storing one row per CDR3 protein. Seen here are hundreds of thousands of distinct CDR3 sequences, 35% observed once, and the top ten hold roughly 2.8%. Germline assignment: CDR1 SGHVS and CDR2 FQNEAQ. This CDR3 contains 15 residues. The germline V and J ends were trimmed by 5 bases and 1 base, with 14 bases remaining between them. The data belong to a study of T cell repertoires in cytomegalovirus infection. Overall study: Public TCR beta signatures were indicative of both CMV infection and a matching HLA type. The study's findings and limits: Predominance within the ex vivo response was attributable to HLA-C-restricted CMV-specific TCR beta clonotypes.

Specimen: PBMCs. This sequence joins TRBV7-8 and TRBJ1-1; perhaps TRBD1 as D (5 bases). The clonotype was recovered from a human donor in good health (CMV status not recorded). Some clones in this sample may be carry-over from other donors' samples. The CDR3 loop is CASSTRDGKNTEAFF. In DNA form, the CDR3 reads TGTGCCAGCAGCACCAGGGACGGAAAGAACACTGAAGCTTTCTTT.